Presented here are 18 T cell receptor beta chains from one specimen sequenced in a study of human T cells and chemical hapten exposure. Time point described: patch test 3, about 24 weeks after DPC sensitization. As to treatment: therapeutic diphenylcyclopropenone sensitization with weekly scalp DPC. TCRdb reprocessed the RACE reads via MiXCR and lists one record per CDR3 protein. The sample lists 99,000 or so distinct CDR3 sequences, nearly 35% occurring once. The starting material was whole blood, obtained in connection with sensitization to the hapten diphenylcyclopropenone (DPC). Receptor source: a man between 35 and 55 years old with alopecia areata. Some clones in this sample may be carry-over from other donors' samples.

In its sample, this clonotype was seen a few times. Here the CDR3 DNA reads TGTGCCAGCAGCTCTAGTAGCGGGAGGGGAGATGAGCAGTTCTTC. It codes for CASSSSSGRGDEQFF. The chain employs TRBV11-2 and TRBJ2-1; 11 bases align to TRBD2. The CDR3 covers 15 residues. The trim removed 4 bases at V and 8 bases at J, leaving 7 bases unmatched. Germline V lookup: CDR1 SGHAT, CDR2 FQNNGV. The whole variable domain, remainder taken from reference TRBV11-2 and TRBJ2-1, is EAGVAQSPRYKIIEKRQSVAFWCNPISGHATLYWYQQILGQGPKLLIQFQNNGVVDDSQLPKDRFSAERLKGVDSTLKIQPAKLEDSAVYLCASSSSSGRGDEQFFGPGTRLTVL.

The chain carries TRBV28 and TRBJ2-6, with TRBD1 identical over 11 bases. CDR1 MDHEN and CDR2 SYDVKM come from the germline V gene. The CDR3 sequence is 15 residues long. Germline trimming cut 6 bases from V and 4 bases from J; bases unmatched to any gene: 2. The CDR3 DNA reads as TGTGCCAGCAGAGGACAGGGGGCCGGGGCCAACGTCCTGACTTTC. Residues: CASRGQGAGANVLTF.

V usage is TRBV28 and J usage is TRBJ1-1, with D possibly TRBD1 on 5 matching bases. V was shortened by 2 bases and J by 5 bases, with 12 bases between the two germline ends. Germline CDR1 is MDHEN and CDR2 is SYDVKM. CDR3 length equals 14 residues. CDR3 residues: CASSLGGRKTEAFF. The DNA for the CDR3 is TGTGCCAGCAGTTTAGGGGGGAGGAAGACTGAAGCTTTCTTT.

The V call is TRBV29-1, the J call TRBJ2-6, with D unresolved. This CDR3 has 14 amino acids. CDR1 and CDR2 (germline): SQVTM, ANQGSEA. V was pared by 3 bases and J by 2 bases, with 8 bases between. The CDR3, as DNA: TGCAGCGTTGAGGCCACTGCTGGGGCCAACGTCCTGACTTTC. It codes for CSVEATAGANVLTF.

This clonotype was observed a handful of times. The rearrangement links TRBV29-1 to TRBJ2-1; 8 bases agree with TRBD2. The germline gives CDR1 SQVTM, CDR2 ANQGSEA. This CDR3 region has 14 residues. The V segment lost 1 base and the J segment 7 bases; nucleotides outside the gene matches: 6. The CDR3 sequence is CSVEGTSQVNEQFF. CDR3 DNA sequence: TGCAGCGTTGAAGGGACTAGCCAGGTGAATGAGCAGTTCTTC.

CDR3 protein: CASRAPQDTQYF. The CDR3 region has the DNA TGTGCCAGCAGAGCCCCTCAAGATACGCAGTATTTT. This chain links TRBV6-2 or TRBV6-3 with TRBJ2-3; D is unresolved. The V end lost 6 bases, the J end lost 5 bases, and 9 bases lay between the germline ends. Germline V gene lookup returns CDR1 MNHEY and CDR2 SVGEGT. This CDR3 has 12 residues.

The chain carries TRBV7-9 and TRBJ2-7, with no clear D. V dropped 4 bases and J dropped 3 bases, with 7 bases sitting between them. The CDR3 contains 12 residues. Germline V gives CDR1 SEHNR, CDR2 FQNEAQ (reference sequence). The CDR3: CASSSYFYEQYF. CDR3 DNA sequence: TGTGCCAGCAGCTCATATTTCTACGAGCAGTACTTC. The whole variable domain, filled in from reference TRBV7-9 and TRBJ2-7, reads DTGVSQNPRHKITKRGQNVTFRCDPISEHNRLYWYRQTLGQGPEFLTYFQNEAQLEKSRLLSDRFSAERPKGSFSTLEIQRTEQGDSAMYLCASSSYFYEQYFGPGTRLTVT.

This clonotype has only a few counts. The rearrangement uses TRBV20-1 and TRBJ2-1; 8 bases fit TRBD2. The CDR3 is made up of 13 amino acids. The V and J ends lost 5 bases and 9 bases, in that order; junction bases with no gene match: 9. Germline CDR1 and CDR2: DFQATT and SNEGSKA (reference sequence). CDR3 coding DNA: TGCAGTGCTGGTGGACTAGCAGTAGGTGAGCAGTTCTTC. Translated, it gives CSAGGLAVGEQFF.

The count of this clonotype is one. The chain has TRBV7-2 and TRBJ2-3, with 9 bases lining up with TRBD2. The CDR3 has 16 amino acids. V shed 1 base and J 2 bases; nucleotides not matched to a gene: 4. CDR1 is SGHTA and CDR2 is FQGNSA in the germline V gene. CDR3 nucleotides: TGTGCCAGCAGCTTAGGAGCGGGAGGTCCCACAGATACGCAGTATTTT. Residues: CASSLGAGGPTDTQYF. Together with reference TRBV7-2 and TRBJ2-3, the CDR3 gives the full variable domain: GAGVSQSPSNKVTEKGKDVELRCDPISGHTALYWYRQSLGQGLEFLIYFQGNSAPDKSGLPSDRFSAERTGGSVSTLTIQRTQQEDSAVYLCASSLGAGGPTDTQYFGPGTRLTVL.

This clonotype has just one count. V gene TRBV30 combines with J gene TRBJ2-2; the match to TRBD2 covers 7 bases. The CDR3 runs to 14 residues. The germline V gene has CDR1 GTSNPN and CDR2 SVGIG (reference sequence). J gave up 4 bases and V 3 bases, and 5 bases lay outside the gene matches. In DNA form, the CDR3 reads TGTGCCTGGAGGGGCGGGAGCGGCACCGGGGAGCTGTTTTTT. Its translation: CAWRGGSGTGELFF. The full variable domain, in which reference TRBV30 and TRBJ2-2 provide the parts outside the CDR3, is SQTIHQWPATLVQPVGSPLSLECTVEGTSNPNLYWYRQAAGRGLQLLFYSVGIGQISSEVPQNLSASRPQDRQFILSSKKLLLSDSGFYLCAWRGGSGTGELFFGEGSRLTVL.

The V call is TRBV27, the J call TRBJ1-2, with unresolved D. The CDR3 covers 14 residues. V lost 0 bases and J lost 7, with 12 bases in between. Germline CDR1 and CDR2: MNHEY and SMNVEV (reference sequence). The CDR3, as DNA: TGTGCCAGCAGTTTATCGATGTGGGAGAGTGGCTACACCTTC. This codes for CASSLSMWESGYTF.

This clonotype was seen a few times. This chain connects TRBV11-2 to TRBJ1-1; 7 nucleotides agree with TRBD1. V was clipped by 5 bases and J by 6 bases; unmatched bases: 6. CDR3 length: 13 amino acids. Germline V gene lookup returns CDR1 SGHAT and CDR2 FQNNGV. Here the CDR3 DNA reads TGTGCCAGCAGCAGAGACAGGGCCGCTGAAGCTTTCTTT. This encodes CASSRDRAAEAFF.

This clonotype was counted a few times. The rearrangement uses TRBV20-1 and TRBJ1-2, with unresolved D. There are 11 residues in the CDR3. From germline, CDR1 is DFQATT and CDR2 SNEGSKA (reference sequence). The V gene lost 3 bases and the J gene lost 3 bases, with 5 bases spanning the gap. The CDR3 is CSASYDYGYTF. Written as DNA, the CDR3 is TGCAGTGCTAGCTATGACTATGGCTACACCTTC.

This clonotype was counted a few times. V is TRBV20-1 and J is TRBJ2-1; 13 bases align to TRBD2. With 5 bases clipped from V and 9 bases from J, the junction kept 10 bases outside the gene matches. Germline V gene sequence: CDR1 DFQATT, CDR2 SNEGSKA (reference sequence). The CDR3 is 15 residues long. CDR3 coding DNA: TGCAGTGCTGAAAATCCCGGACTAGCGGGAGTTGAGCAGTTCTTC. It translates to CSAENPGLAGVEQFF.

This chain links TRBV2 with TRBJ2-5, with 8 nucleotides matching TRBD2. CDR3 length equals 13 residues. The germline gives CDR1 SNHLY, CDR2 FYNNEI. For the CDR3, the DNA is TGTGTGGTACGGCGGGAGGTCGTCGGGACCCAGTACTTC. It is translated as CVVRREVVGTQYF.

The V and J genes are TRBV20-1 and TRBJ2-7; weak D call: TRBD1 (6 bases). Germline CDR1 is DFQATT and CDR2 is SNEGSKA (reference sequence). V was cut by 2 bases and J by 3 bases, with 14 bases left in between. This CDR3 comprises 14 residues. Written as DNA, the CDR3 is TGCAGTGCTAGATCCAACAGGGAAGGCTACGAGCAGTACTTC. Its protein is CSARSNREGYEQYF.

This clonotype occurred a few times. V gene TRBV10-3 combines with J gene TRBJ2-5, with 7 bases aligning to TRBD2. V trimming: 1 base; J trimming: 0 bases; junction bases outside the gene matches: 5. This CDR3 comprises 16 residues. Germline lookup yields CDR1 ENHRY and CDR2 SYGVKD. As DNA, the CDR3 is TGTGCCATCAGTGAGTACGTGGGAGGGTACCAAGAGACCCAGTACTTC. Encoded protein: CAISEYVGGYQETQYF.

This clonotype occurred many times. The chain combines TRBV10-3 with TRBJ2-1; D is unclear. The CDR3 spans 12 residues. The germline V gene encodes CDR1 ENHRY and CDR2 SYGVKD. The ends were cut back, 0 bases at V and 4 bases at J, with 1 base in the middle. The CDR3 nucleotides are TGTGCCATCAGTGAGTCGTACAATGAGCAGTTCTTC. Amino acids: CAISESYNEQFF.